These T cell receptor beta chains were read from a single sample in a study of metastatic and nonmetastatic thyroid tumors. TCRdb re-called the PCR reads via MiXCR. The profile covers 55,000 or so clones, with 17% appearing a single time and around 3% taken by the ten largest. The material sequenced was blood. Receptors originate from a female donor with papillary thyroid cancer or a benign thyroid nodule (not recorded which). Some clones in this sample may be carry-over from other donors' samples. The CDR3 runs from the conserved cysteine through the conserved F or W. A D gene is named only where the DNA matches it firmly. Rows may omit the clone size; those that give it use once, few, many or a size class.

abundance	v_gene	j_gene	d_gene	CDR3aa	CDR3nt
NA	TRBV28	TRBJ2-7	NA	CASSPLTSYEQYF	TGTGCCAGCAGTCCACTGACTAGTTATGAGCAATACTTC
many	TRBV27	TRBJ2-5	TRBD2	CASRQLAGGETQYF	TGTGCCAGCAGACAACTAGCGGGAGGAGAGACCCAGTACTTC
many	TRBV6-2/TRBV6-3	TRBJ2-1	TRBD2	CASSTTSGSGYEQFF	TGTGCCAGCAGTACTACTAGCGGAAGTGGGTATGAGCAGTTCTTC
few	TRBV6-5	TRBJ2-3	NA	CASSHPGSIRLADTQYF	TGTGCCAGCAGTCACCCCGGTAGTATTCGTCTTGCAGATACTCAGTATTTT
many	TRBV28	TRBJ1-3	NA	CATSQTAARNTIYF	TGTGCCACATCCCAGACGGCAGCTAGAAACACCATATATTTT
many	TRBV6-1	TRBJ2-7	TRBD1	CASSLGQGLYEQYF	TGTGCCAGCAGTTTAGGACAGGGGCTCTACGAGCAGTACTTC
many	TRBV2	TRBJ1-5	NA	CASRNEAGRQPQHF	TGTGCCAGCAGGAATGAGGCAGGACGTCAGCCCCAGCATTTT
many	TRBV30	TRBJ2-5	NA	CAWSPWTASRYPQETQYF	TGTGCCTGGAGTCCATGGACAGCGTCCCGGTACCCTCAAGAGACCCAGTACTTC
few	TRBV28	TRBJ1-2	NA	CASSLADRYGYTF	TGTGCCAGCAGTTTGGCTGACAGATATGGCTACACCTTC
many	TRBV6-1	TRBJ2-3	TRBD2	CASSPVLAGGADTQYF	TGTGCCAGCAGTCCCGTGTTAGCGGGAGGGGCAGATACGCAGTATTTT
few	TRBV28	TRBJ2-1	NA	CASSCMGGSNNEQFF	TGTGCCAGCAGTTGTATGGGGGGCAGCAACAATGAGCAGTTCTTC
many	TRBV20-1	TRBJ2-6	NA	CSARDLGANVLTF	TGCAGTGCTAGAGATTTAGGGGCCAACGTCCTGACTTTC
NA	TRBV11-2	TRBJ1-5	NA	CASSGNQPQHF	TGTGCCAGCAGTGGCAATCAGCCCCAGCATTTT
NA	TRBV20-1	TRBJ2-3	NA	CSARGNTDTQYF	TGCAGTGCTAGGGGGAACACAGATACGCAGTATTTT
many	TRBV19	TRBJ2-2	NA	CASSIPTCTGELFF	TGTGCCAGTAGTATCCCAACATGCACCGGGGAGCTGTTTTTT
many	TRBV10-3	TRBJ2-3	NA	CAISEFSADTQYF	TGTGCCATCAGTGAGTTTTCGGCAGATACGCAGTATTTT
many	TRBV27	TRBJ2-1	NA	CASSLSRAAEQFF	TGTGCCAGCAGTTTATCCCGAGCTGCTGAGCAGTTCTTC
few	TRBV6-4	TRBJ2-3	TRBD2	CASSEATSGDTDTQYF	TGTGCCAGCAGTGAGGCGACTAGCGGAGACACAGATACGCAGTATTTT
many	TRBV28	TRBJ1-5	TRBD1	CASRTGGYQPQHF	TGTGCCAGCAGGACAGGGGGCTATCAGCCCCAGCATTTT
many	TRBV28	TRBJ1-5	NA	CASSGGDSSNQPQHF	TGTGCCAGTTCGGGGGGGGATAGTAGCAATCAGCCCCAGCATTTT
many	TRBV27	TRBJ2-7	TRBD2	CASSLGLAGDYEQYF	TGTGCCAGCAGTTTGGGTCTAGCGGGAGATTACGAGCAGTACTTC
once	TRBV20-1	TRBJ2-1	NA	CSAVSSEQFF	TGCAGTGCCGTATCGAGTGAGCAGTTCTTC
medium-sized	TRBV6-1	TRBJ1-2	NA	CASSSPGTSSFSYTF	TGTGCCAGCAGTTCCCCCGGGACCTCGTCCTTTTCTTACACCTTC
many	TRBV30	TRBJ2-7	TRBD2	CAWGLAVTYEQYF	TGTGCCTGGGGACTAGCGGTGACCTACGAGCAGTACTTC
many	TRBV7-8	TRBJ1-2	TRBD1	CASSFRQGSYGYTF	TGTGCCAGCAGCTTTAGACAGGGTAGCTATGGCTACACCTTC
NA	TRBV28	TRBJ2-7	TRBD1	CASSIPGTVRYEQYF	TGTGCCAGCAGCATACCCGGGACAGTTCGTTACGAGCAGTACTTC
once	TRBV5-1	TRBJ2-1	NA	CACTTGWSGDGEQFF	TGCGCCTGCACCACAGGGTGGTCTGGCGACGGTGAGCAGTTCTTC
many	TRBV28	TRBJ2-7	NA	CASSSQRNEQYF	TGTGCCAGCAGTTCGCAGAGAAACGAGCAGTACTTC
NA	TRBV20-1	TRBJ2-7	TRBD2	CSATVAGGPYEQYF	TGCAGTGCTACAGTAGCGGGAGGGCCCTACGAGCAGTACTTC
many	TRBV4-1	TRBJ2-1	TRBD2	CASSLPAGGANNEQFF	TGCGCCAGCAGCCTTCCAGCGGGAGGGGCTAACAATGAGCAGTTCTTC
many	TRBV2	TRBJ1-2	TRBD1	CASSETARTGLNGYTF	TGTGCCAGCAGTGAAACCGCCAGGACAGGGCTAAATGGCTACACCTTC
many	TRBV20-1	TRBJ2-2	TRBD2	CSARSSGNTGELFF	TGCAGTGCTAGATCTAGCGGGAACACCGGGGAGCTGTTTTTT
many	TRBV5-5	TRBJ2-5	NA	CASSLRGTYQETQYF	TGTGCCAGCAGCTTGAGGGGGACGTACCAAGAGACCCAGTACTTC
many	TRBV27	TRBJ2-5	NA	CASSWGSEETQYF	TGTGCCAGCAGTTGGGGGTCCGAGGAGACCCAGTACTTC
NA	TRBV11-1	TRBJ2-7	NA	CASSLRDRAYEQYF	TGTGCCAGCAGCTTACGCGACAGAGCCTACGAGCAGTACTTC
many	TRBV27	TRBJ1-1	TRBD1	CASSRQGQPLGAFF	TGTGCCAGCAGTAGACAGGGCCAACCCCTCGGGGCTTTCTTT
many	TRBV11-2	TRBJ2-5	NA	CASSPLGETQYF	TGTGCCAGCAGCCCACTTGGGGAGACCCAGTACTTC
few	TRBV12-3/TRBV12-4	TRBJ1-5	NA	CASSAGQVQPQHF	TGTGCTAGCAGTGCGGGGCAGGTACAGCCCCAGCATTTT
many	TRBV9	TRBJ2-1	TRBD2	CASSVGPSGNLYEQFF	TGTGCCAGCAGCGTAGGCCCTAGCGGGAATCTTTATGAGCAGTTCTTC
many	TRBV14	TRBJ2-1	TRBD2	CASSQVGSGSPFYNEQFF	TGTGCCAGCAGCCAAGTAGGTAGCGGGAGTCCTTTCTACAATGAGCAGTTCTTC
NA	TRBV28	TRBJ2-7	NA	CASIGNTYEQYF	TGTGCCAGCATAGGCAACACATACGAGCAGTACTTC
few	TRBV19	TRBJ1-2	TRBD1	CAWSVPSGGGGYTF	TGTGCCTGGAGTGTCCCCTCAGGGGGCGGTGGCTACACCTTC
NA	TRBV4-1	TRBJ1-2	NA	CASIQWYPIRSGYTF	TGCGCCAGCATCCAATGGTACCCCATAAGGTCCGGCTACACCTTC
many	TRBV12-3/TRBV12-4	TRBJ2-6	NA	CASSPDRSSFNVLTF	TGTGCCAGCAGTCCCGACAGGTCCTCTTTCAACGTCCTGACTTTC
NA	TRBV19	TRBJ2-7	TRBD1	CASRSSQGVYEQYF	TGTGCCAGTAGGAGCTCACAGGGGGTCTACGAGCAGTACTTC
many	TRBV6-4	TRBJ1-5	NA	CASSDSKRGGQPQHF	TGTGCCAGCAGTGACTCGAAAAGGGGAGGACAGCCCCAGCATTTT
NA	TRBV9	TRBJ2-1	TRBD2	CASSSPGLGIREQFF	TGTGCCAGCAGTTCACCGGGACTAGGTATCCGTGAGCAGTTCTTC
many	TRBV28	TRBJ1-1	NA	CASSLTRGWTEAFF	TGTGCCAGCAGTTTAACCCGGGGGTGGACTGAAGCTTTCTTT
NA	TRBV5-6	TRBJ2-7	TRBD1	CASSFGTGVLYEQYF	TGTGCCAGCAGCTTTGGGACAGGGGTCCTATACGAGCAGTATTTC
many	TRBV15	TRBJ2-5	TRBD2	CATSRKMGTSLQETQYF	TGTGCCACCAGCAGAAAAATGGGGACTAGCCTCCAAGAGACCCAGTACTTC
many	TRBV28	TRBJ2-7	NA	CASSSLTGKETYEQYF	TGTGCCAGCAGTTCACTTACAGGGAAAGAAACCTACGAGCAGTACTTC
many	TRBV5-1	TRBJ2-3	TRBD2	CASTRTSRTDTQYF	TGCGCCAGCACCAGGACTAGTAGGACAGATACGCAGTATTTT
many	TRBV3-1	TRBJ2-5	TRBD2	CASSQARTSSQETQYF	TGTGCCAGCAGCCAAGCGCGGACTAGCTCCCAAGAGACCCAGTACTTC
many	TRBV7-9	TRBJ2-3	NA	CASSPRTTRGTQYF	TGTGCCAGCAGCCCTCGGACTACTAGGGGTACGCAGTATTTT
NA	TRBV20-1	TRBJ2-7	TRBD2	CSAGGSGREQYF	TGCAGTGCGGGGGGGAGCGGGAGAGAGCAGTACTTC
many	TRBV5-5	TRBJ2-2	NA	CASSLDPAGSTGELFF	TGTGCCAGCAGCTTGGATCCGGCAGGATCCACCGGGGAGCTGTTTTTT
many	TRBV7-9	TRBJ2-7	TRBD1	CASSLVGRGFYEQYF	TGTGCCAGCAGCTTAGTAGGCAGGGGGTTCTACGAGCAGTACTTC
few	TRBV28	TRBJ2-7	NA	CASSLKGYDQYF	TGTGCCAGCAGTTTAAAAGGATACGATCAGTACTTC
many	TRBV24-1	TRBJ2-7	NA	CATIATHYEQYF	TGTGCCACCATTGCGACACACTACGAGCAGTACTTC
few	TRBV12-3/TRBV12-4	TRBJ2-7	NA	CASSSRGEQYF	TGTGCCAGCAGTTCTCGGGGCGAGCAGTACTTC